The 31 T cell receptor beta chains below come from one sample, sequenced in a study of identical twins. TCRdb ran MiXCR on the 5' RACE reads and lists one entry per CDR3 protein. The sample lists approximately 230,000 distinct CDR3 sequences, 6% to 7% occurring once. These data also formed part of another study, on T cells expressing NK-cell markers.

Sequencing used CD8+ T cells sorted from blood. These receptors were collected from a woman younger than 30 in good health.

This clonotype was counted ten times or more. CDR3 region: CASTPHPGKLGETQYF. The CDR3, as DNA: TGTGCCAGCACCCCCCACCCGGGGAAACTAGGAGAGACCCAGTACTTC. This rearrangement joins TRBV12-3 or TRBV12-4 to TRBJ2-5; D may be TRBD2 (5 bases). The CDR3 runs to 16 residues. The ends were cut back, 7 bases at V and 4 bases at J, with 22 bases in the middle.

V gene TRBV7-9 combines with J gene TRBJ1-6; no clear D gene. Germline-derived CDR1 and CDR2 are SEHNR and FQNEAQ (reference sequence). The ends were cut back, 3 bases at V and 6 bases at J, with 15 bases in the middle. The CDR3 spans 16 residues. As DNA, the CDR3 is TGTGCCAGCAGCTTTGAAGGGAATTTGAGTAATTCACCCCTCCACTTT. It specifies CASSFEGNLSNSPLHF.

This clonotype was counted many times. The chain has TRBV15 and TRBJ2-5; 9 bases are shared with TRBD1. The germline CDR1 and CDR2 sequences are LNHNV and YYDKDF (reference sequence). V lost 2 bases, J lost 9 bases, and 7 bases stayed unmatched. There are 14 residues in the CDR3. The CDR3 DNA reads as TGTGCCACCAGCAGATCGACAGGGGGGGGATCCCAGTACTTC. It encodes CATSRSTGGGSQYF. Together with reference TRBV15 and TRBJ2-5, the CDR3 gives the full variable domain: DAMVIQNPRYQVTQFGKPVTLSCSQTLNHNVMYWYQQKSSQAPKLLFHYYDKDFNNEADTPDNFQSRRPNTSFCFLDIRSPGLGDTAMYLCATSRSTGGGSQYFGPGTRLLVL.

The chain's CDR3 is CASSIVTGGNEQFF. In DNA, the CDR3 is TGTGCCAGTAGTATCGTCACGGGTGGAAATGAGCAGTTCTTC. The V and J genes are TRBV19 and TRBJ2-1; D call uncertain. The V gene lost 3 bases and the J gene lost 7 bases, with 13 bases spanning the gap. This CDR3 has 14 residues. The germline V gene encodes CDR1 LNHDA and CDR2 SQIVND (reference sequence).

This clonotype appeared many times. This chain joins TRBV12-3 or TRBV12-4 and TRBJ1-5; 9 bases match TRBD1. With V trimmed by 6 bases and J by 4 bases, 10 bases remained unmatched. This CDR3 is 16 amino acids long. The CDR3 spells CASRPGQGARNQPQHF. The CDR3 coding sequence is TGTGCCAGCAGGCCGGGACAGGGAGCAAGGAATCAGCCCCAGCATTTT.

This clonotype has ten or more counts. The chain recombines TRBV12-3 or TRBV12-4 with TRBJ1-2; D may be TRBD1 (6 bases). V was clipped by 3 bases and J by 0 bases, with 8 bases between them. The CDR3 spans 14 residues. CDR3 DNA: TGTGCCAGCAGTTTCGGACAGACTAACTATGGCTACACCTTC. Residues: CASSFGQTNYGYTF.

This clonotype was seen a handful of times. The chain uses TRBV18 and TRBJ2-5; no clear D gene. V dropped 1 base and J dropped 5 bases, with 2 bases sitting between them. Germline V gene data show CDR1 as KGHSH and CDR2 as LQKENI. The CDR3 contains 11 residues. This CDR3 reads CASSPRETQYF. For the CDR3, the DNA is TGTGCCAGCTCACCACGGGAGACCCAGTACTTC.

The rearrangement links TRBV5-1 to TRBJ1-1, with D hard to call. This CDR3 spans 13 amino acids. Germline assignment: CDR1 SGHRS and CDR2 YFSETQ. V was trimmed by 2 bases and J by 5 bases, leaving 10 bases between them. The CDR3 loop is CASSLRSGTEAFF. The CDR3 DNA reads TGCGCCAGCAGCTTAAGAAGCGGGACTGAAGCTTTCTTT.

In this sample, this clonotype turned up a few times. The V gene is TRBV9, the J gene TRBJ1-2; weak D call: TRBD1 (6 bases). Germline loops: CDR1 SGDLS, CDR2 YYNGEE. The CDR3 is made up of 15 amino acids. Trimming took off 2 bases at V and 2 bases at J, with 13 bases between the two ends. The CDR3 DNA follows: TGTGCCAGCAGCGTTACGACAGGACCAAACTATGGCTACACCTTC. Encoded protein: CASSVTTGPNYGYTF.

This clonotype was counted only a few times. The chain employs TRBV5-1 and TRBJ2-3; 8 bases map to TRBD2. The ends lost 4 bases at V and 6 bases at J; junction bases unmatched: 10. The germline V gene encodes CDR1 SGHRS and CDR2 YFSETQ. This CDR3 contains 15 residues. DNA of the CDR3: TGCGCCAGCAGCCCTTTCGCGGGAGGAGGGGATACGCAGTATTTT. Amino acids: CASSPFAGGGDTQYF.

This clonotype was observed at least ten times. As DNA, the CDR3 is TGTGCCACCACCAAGGGGGCCGCCACAGATACGCAGTATTTT. This translates into CATTKGAATDTQYF. The V and J genes are TRBV9 and TRBJ2-3, with 7 positions matching TRBD1. V lost 9 bases, J lost 2 bases, and 9 bases stayed unmatched. There are 14 residues in the CDR3. The V gene's germline CDR1 is SGDLS and CDR2 YYNGEE.

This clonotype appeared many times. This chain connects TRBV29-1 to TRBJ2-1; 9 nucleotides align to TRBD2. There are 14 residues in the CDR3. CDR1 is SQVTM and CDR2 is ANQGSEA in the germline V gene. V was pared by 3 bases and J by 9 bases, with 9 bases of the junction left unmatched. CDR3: CSVEGLAGLVEQFF. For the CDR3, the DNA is TGCAGCGTTGAGGGGCTAGCGGGATTGGTTGAGCAGTTCTTC.

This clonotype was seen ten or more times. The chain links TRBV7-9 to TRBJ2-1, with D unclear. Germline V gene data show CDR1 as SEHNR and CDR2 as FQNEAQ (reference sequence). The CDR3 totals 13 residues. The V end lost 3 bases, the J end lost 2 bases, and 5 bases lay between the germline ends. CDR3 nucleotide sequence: TGTGCCAGCAGCTTGCCTACCTACAATGAGCAGTTCTTC. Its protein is CASSLPTYNEQFF. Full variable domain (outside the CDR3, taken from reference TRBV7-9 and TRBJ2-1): DTGVSQNPRHKITKRGQNVTFRCDPISEHNRLYWYRQTLGQGPEFLTYFQNEAQLEKSRLLSDRFSAERPKGSFSTLEIQRTEQGDSAMYLCASSLPTYNEQFFGPGTRLTVL.

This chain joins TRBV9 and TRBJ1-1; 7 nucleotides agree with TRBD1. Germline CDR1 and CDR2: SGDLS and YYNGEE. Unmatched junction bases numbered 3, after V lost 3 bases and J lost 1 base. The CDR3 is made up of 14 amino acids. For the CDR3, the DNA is TGTGCCAGCAGCGATGGGACAGAGAACACTGAAGCTTTCTTT. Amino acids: CASSDGTENTEAFF.

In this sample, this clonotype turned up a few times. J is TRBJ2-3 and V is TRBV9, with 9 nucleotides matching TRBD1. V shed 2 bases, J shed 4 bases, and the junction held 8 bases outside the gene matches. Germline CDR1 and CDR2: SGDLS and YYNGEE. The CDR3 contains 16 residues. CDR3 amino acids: CASSVPGTGLSDTQYF. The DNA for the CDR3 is TGTGCCAGCAGCGTCCCCGGGACAGGGTTGTCAGATACGCAGTATTTT. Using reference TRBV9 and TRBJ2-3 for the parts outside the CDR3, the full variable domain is DSGVTQTPKHLITATGQRVTLRCSPRSGDLSVYWYQQSLDQGLQFLIQYYNGEERAKGNILERFSAQQFPDLHSELNLSSLELGDSALYFCASSVPGTGLSDTQYFGPGTRLTVL.

Here the CDR3 reads CASSPGSVGEQYF. The DNA for the CDR3 is TGTGCCAGCAGCCCCGGCTCGGTGGGCGAGCAGTACTTC. The V gene is TRBV5-6, the J gene TRBJ2-7; D gene unclear. V lost 4 bases, J lost 6 bases, and 14 bases lay in between. Germline CDR1 SGHDT, CDR2 YYEEEE. The CDR3 extends over 13 amino acids.

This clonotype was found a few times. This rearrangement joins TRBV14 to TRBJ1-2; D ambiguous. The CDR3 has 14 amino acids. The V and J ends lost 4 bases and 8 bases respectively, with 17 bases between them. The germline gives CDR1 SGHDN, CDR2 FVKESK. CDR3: CASSLGLVGWGYTF. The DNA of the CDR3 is TGTGCCAGCAGCCTCGGCCTAGTGGGGTGGGGCTACACCTTC.

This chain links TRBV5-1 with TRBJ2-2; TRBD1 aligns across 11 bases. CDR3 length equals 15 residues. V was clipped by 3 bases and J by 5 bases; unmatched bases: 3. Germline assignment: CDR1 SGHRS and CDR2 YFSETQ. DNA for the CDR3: TGCGCCAGCAGCTGGGACAGGGGGAGTACCGGGGAGCTGTTTTTT. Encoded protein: CASSWDRGSTGELFF.

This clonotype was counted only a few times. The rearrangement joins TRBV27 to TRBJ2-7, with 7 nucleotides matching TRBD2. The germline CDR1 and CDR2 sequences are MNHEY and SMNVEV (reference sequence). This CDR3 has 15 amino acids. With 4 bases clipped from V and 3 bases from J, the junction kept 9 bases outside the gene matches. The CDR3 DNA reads TGTGCCAGCAGTTCGACGGATGGCGGGAGCTACGAGCAGTACTTC. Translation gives CASSSTDGGSYEQYF.

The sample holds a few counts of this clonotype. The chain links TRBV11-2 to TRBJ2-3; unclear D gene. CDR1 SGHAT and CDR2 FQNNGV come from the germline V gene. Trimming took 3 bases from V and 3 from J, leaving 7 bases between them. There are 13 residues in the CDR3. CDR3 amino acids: CASSFMGTDTQYF. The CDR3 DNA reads TGTGCCAGCAGCTTTATGGGGACAGATACGCAGTATTTT.

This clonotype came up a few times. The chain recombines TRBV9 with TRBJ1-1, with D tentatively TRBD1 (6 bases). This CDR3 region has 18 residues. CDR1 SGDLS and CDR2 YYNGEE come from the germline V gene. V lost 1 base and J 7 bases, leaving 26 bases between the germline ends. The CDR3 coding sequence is TGTGCCAGCAGCGTATCTTGGTCCCTTCAGCGGGGGCATGGTGAAGCTTTCTTT. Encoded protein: CASSVSWSLQRGHGEAFF.

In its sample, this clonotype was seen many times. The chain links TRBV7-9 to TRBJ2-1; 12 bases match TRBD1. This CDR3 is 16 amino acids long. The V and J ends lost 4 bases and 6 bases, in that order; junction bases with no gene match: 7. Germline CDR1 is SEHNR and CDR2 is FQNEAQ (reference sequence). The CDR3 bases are TGTGCCAGCAGCTCACCGGGACAGGGGGCGCTCAATGAGCAGTTCTTC. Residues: CASSSPGQGALNEQFF.

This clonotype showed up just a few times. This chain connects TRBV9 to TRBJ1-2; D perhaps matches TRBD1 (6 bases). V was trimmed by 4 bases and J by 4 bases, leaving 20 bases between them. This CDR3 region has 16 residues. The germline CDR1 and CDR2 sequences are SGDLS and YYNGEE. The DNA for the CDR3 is TGTGCCAGCAGCCCGGACGGCGGGGGGGCGGGCTATGGCTACACCTTC. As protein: CASSPDGGGAGYGYTF.

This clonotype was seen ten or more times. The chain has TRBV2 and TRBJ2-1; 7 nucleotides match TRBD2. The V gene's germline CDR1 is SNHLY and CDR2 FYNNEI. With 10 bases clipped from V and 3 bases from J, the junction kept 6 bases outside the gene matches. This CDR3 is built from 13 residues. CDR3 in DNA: TGTGCCACGAGCGGGGCCCGCTACAATGAGCAGTTCTTC. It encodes CATSGARYNEQFF.

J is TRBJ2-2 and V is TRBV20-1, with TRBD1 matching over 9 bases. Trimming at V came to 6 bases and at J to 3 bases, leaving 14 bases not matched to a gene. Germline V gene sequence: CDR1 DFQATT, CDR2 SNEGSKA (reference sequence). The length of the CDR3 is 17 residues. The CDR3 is CSALSIQGAKDTGELFF. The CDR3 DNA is TGCAGTGCCTTATCTATACAGGGGGCTAAAGACACCGGGGAGCTGTTTTTT.

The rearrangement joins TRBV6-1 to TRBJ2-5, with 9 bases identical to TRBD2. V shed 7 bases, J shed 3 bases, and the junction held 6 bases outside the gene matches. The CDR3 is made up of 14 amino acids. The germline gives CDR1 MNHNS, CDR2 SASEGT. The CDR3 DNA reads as TGTGCCAGCATGCCGGGACTAGCTAAAGAGACCCAGTACTTC. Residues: CASMPGLAKETQYF.

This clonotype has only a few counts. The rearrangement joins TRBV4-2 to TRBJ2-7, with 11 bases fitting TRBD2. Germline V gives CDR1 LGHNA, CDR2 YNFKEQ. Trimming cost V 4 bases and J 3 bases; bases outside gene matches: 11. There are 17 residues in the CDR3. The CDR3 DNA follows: TGTGCCAGCAGCCTCTTTACTGGGACTAGCGGCTTCTACGAGCAGTACTTC. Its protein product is CASSLFTGTSGFYEQYF.

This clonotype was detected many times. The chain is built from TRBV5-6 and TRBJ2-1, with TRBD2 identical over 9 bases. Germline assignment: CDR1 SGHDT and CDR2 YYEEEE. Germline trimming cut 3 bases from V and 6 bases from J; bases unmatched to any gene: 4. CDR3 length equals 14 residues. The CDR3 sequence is CASSSGLAVNEQFF. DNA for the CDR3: TGTGCCAGCAGCTCGGGACTAGCTGTCAATGAGCAGTTCTTC.

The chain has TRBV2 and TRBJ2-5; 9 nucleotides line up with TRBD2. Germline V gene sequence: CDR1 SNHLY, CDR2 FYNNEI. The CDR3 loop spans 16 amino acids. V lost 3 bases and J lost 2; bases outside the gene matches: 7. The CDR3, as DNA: TGTGCCAGCAGTGATTTTCTAGCGGGATTGCAAGAGACCCAGTACTTC. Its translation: CASSDFLAGLQETQYF.

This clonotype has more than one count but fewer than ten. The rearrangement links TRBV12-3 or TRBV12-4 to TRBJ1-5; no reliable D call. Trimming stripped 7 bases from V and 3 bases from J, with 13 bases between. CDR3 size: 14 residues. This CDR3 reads CASKVQADNQPQHF. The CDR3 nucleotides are TGTGCCAGCAAGGTCCAGGCCGACAATCAGCCCCAGCATTTT.

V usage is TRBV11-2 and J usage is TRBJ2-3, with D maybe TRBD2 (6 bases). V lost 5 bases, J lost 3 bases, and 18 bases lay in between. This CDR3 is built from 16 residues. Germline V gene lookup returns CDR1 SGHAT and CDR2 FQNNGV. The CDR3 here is CASSGRLGRGTDTQYF. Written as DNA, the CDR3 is TGTGCCAGCAGCGGCCGACTAGGTCGGGGGACAGATACGCAGTATTTT.